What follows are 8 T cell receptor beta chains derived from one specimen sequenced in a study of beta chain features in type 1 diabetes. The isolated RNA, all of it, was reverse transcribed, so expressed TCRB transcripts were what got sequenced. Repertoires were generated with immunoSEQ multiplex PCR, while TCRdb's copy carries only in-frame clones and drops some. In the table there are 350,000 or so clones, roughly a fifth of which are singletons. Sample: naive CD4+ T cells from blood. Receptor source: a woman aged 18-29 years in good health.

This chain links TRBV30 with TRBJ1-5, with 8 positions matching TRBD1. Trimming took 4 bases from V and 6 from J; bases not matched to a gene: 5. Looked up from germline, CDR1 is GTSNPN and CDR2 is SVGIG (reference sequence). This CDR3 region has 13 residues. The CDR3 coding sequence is TGTGCCTGGACCGCAGGGGGCAGTCAGCCCCAGCATTTT. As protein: CAWTAGGSQPQHF.

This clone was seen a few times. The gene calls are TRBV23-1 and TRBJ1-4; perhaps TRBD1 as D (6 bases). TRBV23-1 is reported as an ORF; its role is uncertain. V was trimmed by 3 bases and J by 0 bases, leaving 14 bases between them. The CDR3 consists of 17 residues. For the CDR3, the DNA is TGCGCCAGCAGTCATGGGACACCAACTTCAACTAATGAAAAACTGTTTTTT. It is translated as CASSHGTPTSTNEKLFF.

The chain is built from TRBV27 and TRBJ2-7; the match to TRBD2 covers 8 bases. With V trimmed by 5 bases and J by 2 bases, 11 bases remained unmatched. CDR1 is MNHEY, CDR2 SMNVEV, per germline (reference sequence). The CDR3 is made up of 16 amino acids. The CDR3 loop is CASSPLASGGTYEQYF. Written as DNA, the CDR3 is TGTGCCAGCAGTCCTCTGGCCAGCGGGGGTACCTACGAGCAGTACTTC.

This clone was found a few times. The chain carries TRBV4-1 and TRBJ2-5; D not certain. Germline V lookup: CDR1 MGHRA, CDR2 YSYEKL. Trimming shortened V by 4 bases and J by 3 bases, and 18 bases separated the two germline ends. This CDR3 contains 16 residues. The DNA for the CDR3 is TGCGCCAGCAGCCGAATCTACCCGCGGATTAAAGAGACCCAGTACTTC. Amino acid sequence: CASSRIYPRIKETQYF.

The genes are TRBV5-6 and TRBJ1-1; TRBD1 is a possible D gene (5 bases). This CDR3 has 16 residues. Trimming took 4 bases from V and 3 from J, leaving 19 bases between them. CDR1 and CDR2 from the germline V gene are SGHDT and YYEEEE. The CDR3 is CASSPPQGVRYTEAFF. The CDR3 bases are TGTGCCAGCAGCCCCCCGCAGGGTGTGAGGTACACTGAAGCTTTCTTT.

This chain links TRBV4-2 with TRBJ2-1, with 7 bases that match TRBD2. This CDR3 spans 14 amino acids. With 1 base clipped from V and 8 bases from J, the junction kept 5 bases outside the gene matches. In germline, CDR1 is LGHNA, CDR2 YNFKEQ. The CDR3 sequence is CASSQARGRDEQFF. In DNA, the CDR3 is TGTGCCAGCAGCCAAGCCCGAGGGAGGGATGAGCAGTTCTTC.

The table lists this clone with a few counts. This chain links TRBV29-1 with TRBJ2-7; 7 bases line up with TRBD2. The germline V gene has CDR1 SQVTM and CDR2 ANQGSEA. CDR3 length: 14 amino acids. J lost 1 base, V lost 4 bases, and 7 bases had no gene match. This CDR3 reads CSVAWREGSYEQYF. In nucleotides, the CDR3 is TGCAGCGTTGCTTGGAGGGAGGGATCCTACGAGCAGTACTTC.

The CDR3 nucleotides are TGCGCCAGCAGCTTGGTGGTAGCTGATAAGCAGTACTTC. It codes for CASSLVVADKQYF. The chain joins TRBV5-1 to TRBJ2-7; D not resolved. The CDR3 extends over 13 amino acids. The ends were cut back, 0 bases at V and 8 bases at J, with 12 bases in the middle. Looked up from germline, CDR1 is SGHRS and CDR2 is YFSETQ.